Presented here are 5 T cell receptor beta chains from one specimen sequenced in a study of blood T cell repertoires in COVID-19. The table came from immunoSEQ multiplex PCR; TCRdb's copy has only in-frame clones and leaves some out. Of about 28,000 clones in the sample, about 88% were seen once. The source material was peripheral blood. The receptor source for this set is a human donor with acute or convalescent COVID-19. The donor label of this sample is uncertain.

The rearrangement uses TRBV24-1 and TRBJ2-2; TRBD2 matches 7 bases. The CDR3 has 15 amino acids. V was clipped by 3 bases and J by 10 bases; unmatched bases: 10. Per the germline V gene, CDR1 is KGHDR and CDR2 is SFDVKD. DNA of the CDR3: TGTGCCACCAGTGATGCGGGACGGGGGGTCGAGGAGCTGTTTTTT. This encodes CATSDAGRGVEELFF.

The CDR3 DNA is TGCGCCAGCAGCTTCGGCTACACTCCTAGCTCCTACAATGAGCAGTTCTTC. Its protein is CASSFGYTPSSYNEQFF. The chain joins TRBV5-1 to TRBJ2-1, with D unresolved. V lost 2 bases to trimming and J lost 0 bases, with 15 bases between them. CDR3 size: 17 residues. Germline V gene data show CDR1 as SGHRS and CDR2 as YFSETQ.

This sequence joins TRBV2 and TRBJ2-5; TRBD2 matches at 11 bases. CDR1 and CDR2 (germline): SNHLY, FYNNEI. This CDR3 has 16 amino acids. With V trimmed by 6 bases and J by 5 bases, 11 bases remained unmatched. The CDR3: CASSGSSGGLGETQYF. The CDR3 bases are TGTGCCAGCAGCGGATCTAGCGGGGGGCTGGGGGAGACCCAGTACTTC. Using reference TRBV2 and TRBJ2-5 for the parts outside the CDR3, the full variable domain is EPEVTQTPSHQVTQMGQEVILRCVPISNHLYFYWYRQILGQKVEFLVSFYNNEISEKSEIFDDQFSVERPDGSNFTLKIRSTKLEDSAMYFCASSGSSGGLGETQYFGPGTRLLVL.

Regarding this clone: Relative to the germline gene, one junction end is altered; a read error may explain this. The rearrangement uses TRBV30 and TRBJ1-4; D gene ambiguous. The CDR3 length is 11 residues. CDR1 and CDR2 from the germline V gene are GTSNPN and SVGIG (reference sequence). The CDR3 loop is CAWTSGGARAF. The CDR3 bases are TGTGCCTGGACCTCGGGAGGAGCTAGGGCCTTT.

V gene TRBV6-2 or TRBV6-3 combines with J gene TRBJ2-2, with 9 bases that match TRBD2. CDR3 length: 17 amino acids. Trimming took 1 base from V and 2 from J; bases not matched to a gene: 5. The germline CDR1 and CDR2 sequences are MNHEY and SVGEGT. CDR3 nucleotides: TGTGCCAGCAGTTACTGGCCTAGCGGGGTTAACACCGGGGAGCTGTTTTTT. Its protein is CASSYWPSGVNTGELFF.